This TCR beta chain was sequenced in a study of response to subunit inactivated influenza vaccine. Findings of the study overall: Authors suggested few new T cells are recruited by each seasonal influenza vaccination.

This clonotype was seen ten or more times. No antigen is known for it. TCRdb called the RT-PCR reads again in MiXCR, with one record for every CDR3 protein. The sample contains over 400,000 distinct CDR3 sequences, 13% of which appear only once. CDR3 length: 15 amino acids. CDR1 is SGHVS, CDR2 FQNEAQ, per germline. Trimming removed 3 bases from V and 3 bases from J; junction bases left unmatched: 5. This sequence originates from a man between 45 and 60 years old who received an inactivated influenza vaccine. The source material was PBMCs from blood, sampled roughly 6 weeks after vaccination. This rearrangement joins TRBV7-8 to TRBJ2-3; 8 positions agree with TRBD2. The CDR3 loop is CASSLVGGATDTQYF. The CDR3 DNA reads as TGTGCCAGCAGCTTGGTCGGGGGGGCAACAGATACGCAGTATTTT.